Listed below are T cell receptor beta chains from one sample, sequenced in a study of T-cell memory formation after mild COVID-19. Via MiXCR, TCRdb re-called the 5' RACE reads, giving one row per CDR3 protein. Among 470,000 or so distinct CDR3 sequences, 18% were seen once, and the ten largest hold more than 9%. The specimen was PBMCs or a T cell subset sorted from them (not recorded which). The receptors derive from an adult woman who had mild COVID-19 (a few samples of this study predate the infection). Cell type and time point are not known. Each CDR3 is given with its conserved first and last residue. The order of the fields is clone size, D gene, V gene, J gene, CDR3 protein, CDR3 DNA. D genes are given only for firm matches. Clone size, where shown, is once, few, many, or a class for clones that have expanded.

>many|TRBD1|TRBV29-1|TRBJ2-7
CSVEGQGDEQYF
TGCAGCGTTGAGGGCCAGGGGGACGAGCAGTACTTC
>few|-|TRBV5-1|TRBJ2-5
CASSLLGALETQYF
TGCGCCAGCAGCTTACTGGGGGCGTTGGAGACCCAGTACTTC
>-|TRBD1|TRBV19|TRBJ2-7
CASSWRQGSGEQYF
TGTGCCAGTAGTTGGAGACAGGGCTCAGGAGAGCAGTACTTC
>few|-|TRBV20-1|TRBJ1-2
CSAQGVMGYTF
TGCAGTGCCCAGGGCGTCATGGGCTACACCTTC
>-|-|TRBV5-1|TRBJ2-7
CASSLEREQYF
TGCGCCAGCAGCTTGGAGAGAGAGCAGTACTTC
>-|-|TRBV5-6|TRBJ2-5
CASSLRDSGETQYF
TGTGCCAGCAGCTTAAGGGACTCGGGAGAGACCCAGTACTTC
>-|-|TRBV9|TRBJ1-2
CASSVDEVYGYTF
TGTGCCAGCAGCGTAGATGAGGTATATGGCTACACCTTC
>few|-|TRBV30|TRBJ1-2
CAWSVYGAGYTF
TGTGCCTGGAGTGTATACGGCGCGGGCTACACCTTC
>few|TRBD1|TRBV7-3|TRBJ2-3
CASSFPTPGTGADTQYF
TGTGCCAGCAGCTTTCCCACTCCCGGGACAGGGGCAGATACGCAGTATTTT
>-|TRBD2|TRBV5-1|TRBJ2-1
CASSTGVAGARNEQFF
TGCGCCAGCAGCACCGGGGTAGCGGGGGCGAGGAATGAGCAGTTCTTC
>many|-|TRBV7-2|TRBJ1-1
CASSLEAQGGTEAFF
TGTGCCAGCAGCTTAGAGGCGCAGGGCGGCACTGAAGCTTTCTTT
>many|TRBD2|TRBV5-4|TRBJ2-1
CASSLEGTSGNEQFF
TGTGCCAGCAGCTTGGAAGGGACTAGCGGTAATGAGCAGTTCTTC
>-|-|TRBV18|TRBJ1-1
CASSLGQLTEAFF
TGTGCCAGCTCACTCGGACAGCTCACTGAAGCTTTCTTT
>few|-|TRBV18|TRBJ2-7
CASSPSRDYEQYF
TGTGCCAGCTCACCATCCCGCGACTACGAGCAGTACTTC
>few|-|TRBV6-6|TRBJ1-2
CASSLKQTGYGYTF
TGTGCCAGCAGTTTAAAGCAGACGGGGTATGGCTACACCTTC
>few|TRBD1|TRBV18|TRBJ2-7
CASSPREQGAEQYF
TGTGCCAGCTCACCACGTGAACAGGGGGCTGAGCAGTACTTC
>few|-|TRBV12-3/TRBV12-4|TRBJ1-5
CASSYLGAGNQPQHF
TGTGCCAGCAGTTACCTGGGGGCGGGCAATCAGCCCCAGCATTTT
>many|TRBD1|TRBV5-1|TRBJ1-1
CASSLGLGTGVHTEAFF
TGCGCCAGCAGCTTGGGTTTGGGGACAGGCGTCCACACTGAAGCTTTCTTT
>few|-|TRBV3-1|TRBJ2-5
CASSRRDRQGTQYF
TGTGCCAGCAGCCGAAGAGATAGGCAAGGGACCCAGTACTTC
>few|TRBD1|TRBV4-1|TRBJ1-6
CASSPGTAPSPLHF
TGCGCCAGCAGCCCCGGGACAGCGCCTTCACCCCTCCACTTT
>-|TRBD1|TRBV20-1|TRBJ1-1
CSARGGTGRLGTEAFF
TGCAGTGCTAGGGGGGGGACAGGGCGTTTGGGCACTGAAGCTTTCTTT
>few|TRBD2|TRBV9|TRBJ2-7
CASAASGSFAYEQYF
TGTGCCAGCGCCGCTAGCGGGAGCTTCGCCTACGAGCAGTACTTC
>few|-|TRBV4-1|TRBJ2-2
CASSHYGGNTGELFF
TGCGCCAGCAGCCATTATGGCGGGAACACCGGGGAGCTGTTTTTT
>-|-|TRBV19|TRBJ1-6
CASSIVQNSPLHF
TGTGCCAGTAGTATCGTCCAGAATTCACCCCTCCACTTT
>-|TRBD2|TRBV6-6|TRBJ2-3
CASTRGSGGFTDTQYF
TGTGCCAGCACCCGAGGTAGCGGGGGGTTCACAGATACGCAGTATTTT
>-|TRBD1|TRBV5-1|TRBJ2-7
CASSPGTGNEQYF
TGCGCCAGCAGCCCCGGGACAGGGAACGAGCAGTACTTC
>few|-|TRBV5-1|TRBJ2-2
CASSLAPQGLTGELFF
TGCGCCAGCAGCTTGGCCCCACAGGGACTCACCGGGGAGCTGTTTTTT
>many|TRBD1|TRBV10-3|TRBJ2-1
CAVNTGATTNEQFF
TGTGCCGTCAATACAGGGGCCACGACTAATGAGCAGTTCTTC
>-|TRBD1|TRBV7-8|TRBJ1-6
CASRRDRLGSPLHF
TGTGCCAGCAGACGGGACAGACTTGGCTCACCCCTCCACTTT
>few|TRBD2|TRBV27|TRBJ2-7
CASSTTLGTSVYEQYF
TGTGCCAGCAGTACCACCCTCGGGACTAGCGTCTACGAGCAGTACTTC
>few|-|TRBV10-3|TRBJ1-1
CAIKPTKNTEAFF
TGTGCCATCAAACCGACCAAGAACACTGAAGCTTTCTTT
>-|-|TRBV30|TRBJ2-7
CAWRGSPETREQYF
TGTGCCTGGAGGGGGTCCCCGGAGACTCGGGAGCAGTACTTC
>-|-|TRBV5-1|TRBJ1-1
CASSLVGTLGANTEAFF
TGCGCCAGCAGCTTGGTAGGCACCCTGGGGGCAAACACTGAAGCTTTCTTT
>few|-|TRBV20-1|TRBJ1-2
CSARDRAGVNYGYTF
TGCAGTGCTAGAGATCGAGCCGGGGTTAACTATGGCTACACCTTC
>-|-|TRBV20-1|TRBJ2-1
CSARFFGERDYNEQFF
TGCAGTGCTAGGTTTTTTGGGGAAAGAGATTACAATGAGCAGTTCTTC
>-|TRBD2|TRBV6-2/TRBV6-3|TRBJ2-7
CASGGFGLAGYEQYF
TGTGCCAGCGGGGGATTTGGACTAGCGGGATACGAGCAGTACTTC
>many|-|TRBV30|TRBJ2-3
CAWSPGNRDPPYF
TGTGCCTGGAGCCCAGGGAACCGGGACCCTCCGTATTTT
>many|TRBD2|TRBV3-1|TRBJ2-7
CASSLAGTNYEQYF
TGTGCCAGCAGCCTAGCCGGGACTAACTACGAGCAGTACTTC